The 28 T cell receptor beta chains given below trace back to one sample, sequenced in a study of molecular identifiers for immune sequencing clone quantification. TCRdb recomputed calls from the PCR reads with MiXCR, one row per CDR3 protein. The sample lists about 97,000 distinct CDR3 sequences; roughly 24% were seen once. Sequencing was performed on naive CD8+ T cells from blood, with Jurkat cell RNA spiked in. The subset was: FACS-sorted CD8+CD4-CCR7+CD45RA+ naive T cells. All receptors come from a human donor in good health. Some libraries in this study had Jurkat cell RNA spiked in.

This clonotype showed up many times. This chain joins TRBV27 and TRBJ2-7; D not certain. Germline V gene lookup returns CDR1 MNHEY and CDR2 SMNVEV (reference sequence). The V gene lost 3 bases and the J gene lost 0 bases, with 6 bases spanning the gap. This CDR3 has 13 residues. CDR3 DNA sequence: TGTGCCAGCAGTTTTACGCGCTCCTACGAGCAGTACTTC. Its translation: CASSFTRSYEQYF.

Regarding this clonotype: One junction end does not reproduce the germline sequence, and a read error may be involved. The CDR3 DNA is TGTGCCAGCAGCTTGGGGGGCGCGGGGGAGCAGTACTTC. Protein sequence: CASSLGGAGEQYF. This chain joins TRBV5-3 and TRBJ2-7; TRBD1 or TRBD2 may be the D gene (6 bases each). TRBV5-3 is an ORF, with its function uncertain. The CDR3 loop spans 13 amino acids.

This clonotype was recorded once. A much larger clone lies a single base off, so this may be a read error. This sequence joins TRBV5-6 and TRBJ1-1; D gene uncertain. The CDR3 length is 11 residues. Germline V CDR1 and CDR2: SGHDT, YYEEEE. Trimming pared 3 bases from V and 7 bases from J, leaving 7 bases between. CDR3 DNA: TGTGCCAGCAGCTCTAGGGTTGAAGCTTTCTTT. This codes for CASSSRVEAFF.

To note about this clonotype: The conserved closing phenylalanine or tryptophan is absent in this CDR3, likely reflecting a read error. The chain employs TRBV12-3 or TRBV12-4 and TRBJ2-7; 7 bases fit TRBD2. This CDR3 spans 16 amino acids. V was clipped by 5 bases and J by 7 bases; unmatched bases: 17. CDR3 DNA sequence: TGTGCCAGCAGTCCCGGGGTGGTGGGAGGGCCCTGGGAGCAGTACCTC. Translated, it gives CASSPGVVGGPWEQYL.

This clonotype was seen at least ten times. The rearrangement joins TRBV6-6 to TRBJ2-6; D is ambiguous. Trimming removed 6 bases from V and 0 bases from J, with 12 bases in between. Germline CDR1 is MNHNY and CDR2 is SVGAGI (reference sequence). CDR3 size: 16 residues. This CDR3 is CASRQIDGSGANVLTF. The CDR3 nucleotides read TGTGCCAGCAGACAAATAGACGGCTCTGGGGCCAACGTCCTGACTTTC.

This clonotype was found many times. The chain has TRBV27 and TRBJ1-3; no clear D. Germline CDR1 MNHEY, CDR2 SMNVEV (reference sequence). Trimming shortened V by 6 bases and J by 4 bases, and 13 bases separated the two germline ends. The CDR3 sequence is 14 residues long. Here the CDR3 reads CASSSDTFGNTIYF. In DNA form, the CDR3 reads TGTGCCAGCAGCTCCGACACATTCGGAAACACCATATATTTT.

Turning to this clonotype: Possible read error: a much larger clone is one base away. The V gene is TRBV15, the J gene TRBJ2-7, with D unresolved. CDR3 length: 13 amino acids. Trimming took 8 bases from V and 0 from J, leaving 11 bases between them. The V gene's germline CDR1 is LNHNV and CDR2 YYDKDF (reference sequence). The DNA of the CDR3 is TGTGCCACCGGCATCGACGACTCCTACGAGCAGTACTTC. Its translation: CATGIDDSYEQYF.

With respect to this clonotype: This sequence may be a read error, since a much larger clone differs from it by one base. This chain links TRBV10-3 with TRBJ2-7; D remains ambiguous. The germline gives CDR1 ENHRY, CDR2 SYGVKD. CDR3 length equals 13 residues. CDR3 bases: TGTACCATCAGTGAAAGTACGGGCTACGAGCAGTACTTC. As protein: CTISESTGYEQYF.

This clonotype was recorded at least ten times. The J gene is TRBJ1-1, the V gene TRBV6-2 or TRBV6-3; D is ambiguous. The CDR3 is 14 amino acids. The V gene's germline CDR1 is MNHEY and CDR2 SVGEGT. With 1 base removed from V and 0 bases from J, the gap between germline ends came to 6 bases. CDR3 nucleotide sequence: TGTGCCAGCAGTTACTTGGGAGTGAACACTGAAGCTTTCTTT. Translated: CASSYLGVNTEAFF.

This clonotype was recorded at least ten times. The V call is TRBV19, the J call TRBJ2-7; possibly TRBD2 for D (6 bases). This CDR3 is built from 14 residues. V lost 3 bases to trimming and J lost 3 bases, with 12 bases between them. Germline-derived CDR1 and CDR2 are LNHDA and SQIVND (reference sequence). Written as DNA, the CDR3 is TGTGCCAGTAGTATGGCGGGACGGAACTACGAGCAGTACTTC. Its protein product is CASSMAGRNYEQYF.

This clonotype showed up just once. This may be a read error: a much more frequent sequence differs by one nucleotide. The chain couples TRBV20-1 to TRBJ2-3, with 11 bases lining up with TRBD2. The CDR3 contains 16 residues. Germline loops: CDR1 DFQATT, CDR2 SNEGSKA (reference sequence). This CDR3 reads CGARSSTSGKADTQYF. The CDR3 DNA reads TGCGGTGCTAGATCATCGACTAGCGGGAAAGCAGATACGCAGTATTTT.

The table lists this clonotype with many counts. The rearrangement links TRBV9 to TRBJ2-3; 14 bases agree with TRBD2. The V segment lost 4 bases and the J segment 1 base; nucleotides outside the gene matches: 2. The CDR3 sequence is 16 residues long. Germline V CDR1 and CDR2: SGDLS, YYNGEE. CDR3 sequence (DNA): TGTGCCAGCAGCCCGGGACTAGCGGGAGGCACAGATACGCAGTATTTT. It yields the protein CASSPGLAGGTDTQYF. Supplemented by reference TRBV9 and TRBJ2-3, the full variable domain reads DSGVTQTPKHLITATGQRVTLRCSPRSGDLSVYWYQQSLDQGLQFLIQYYNGEERAKGNILERFSAQQFPDLHSELNLSSLELGDSALYFCASSPGLAGGTDTQYFGPGTRLTVL.

In its sample, this clonotype was seen many times. The chain is built from TRBV6-2 or TRBV6-3 and TRBJ2-7; D is perhaps TRBD1 (6 bases). The CDR3 is made up of 15 amino acids. The germline V gene has CDR1 MNHEY and CDR2 SVGEGT. V was shortened by 6 bases and J by 0 bases, with 15 bases between the two germline ends. The chain's CDR3 is CASRPNRVISYEQYF. In nucleotides, the CDR3 is TGTGCCAGCAGGCCCAACAGGGTAATCTCCTACGAGCAGTACTTC.

This clonotype was detected ten times or more. This chain connects TRBV12-3 or TRBV12-4 to TRBJ1-1; the D gene is possibly TRBD1 (5 bases). V was pared by 7 bases and J by 1 base, with 10 bases between. This CDR3 region has 13 residues. This CDR3 is CASTTGPNTEAFF. CDR3 coding DNA: TGTGCCAGCACCACAGGCCCGAACACTGAAGCTTTCTTT.

This clonotype was found many times. CDR3: CASSGDRGSSYNEQFF. The DNA for the CDR3 is TGTGCCAGCAGCGGTGACAGGGGTAGCTCCTACAATGAGCAGTTCTTC. The genes are TRBV9 and TRBJ2-1, with 8 bases lining up with TRBD1. The germline V gene encodes CDR1 SGDLS and CDR2 YYNGEE. V dropped 3 bases and J dropped 0; count of bases not matched to a gene: 5. This CDR3 is built from 16 residues.

The chain employs TRBV6-6 and TRBJ1-1; D is undetermined. Between the trimmed V and J ends, which lost 7 bases and 0 bases, there was a span of 18 bases. CDR1 MNHNY and CDR2 SVGAGI come from the germline V gene (reference sequence). CDR3 length equals 16 residues. CDR3 DNA: TGTGCCAGCAACTATAATTGGGATCTCATGAACACTGAAGCTTTCTTT. Residues: CASNYNWDLMNTEAFF.

The chain employs TRBV6-5 and TRBJ1-5; TRBD1 might be the D (6 bases). The CDR3 totals 15 residues. From germline, CDR1 is MNHEY and CDR2 SVGAGI. V lost 5 bases, J lost 5 bases, and 16 bases lay in between. CDR3 bases: TGTGCCAGCAGTCACCACCCCGAGGGGGATCAGCCCCAGCATTTT. Its translation is CASSHHPEGDQPQHF.

This clonotype was recorded at least ten times. The CDR3 nucleotides read TGTGCCAGCAGCGTAGCGGGCAAAGGCCGGGAGACCCAGTACTTC. Translation: CASSVAGKGRETQYF. This chain links TRBV9 with TRBJ2-5; D is ambiguous. From germline, CDR1 is SGDLS and CDR2 YYNGEE. The length of the CDR3 is 15 residues. Trimming removed 0 bases from V and 5 bases from J, with 14 bases in between.

This clonotype was counted ten times or more. The chain employs TRBV6-2 or TRBV6-3 and TRBJ1-5; D unclear. The CDR3 sequence is 14 residues long. V lost 5 bases, J lost 0 bases, and 8 bases lay in between. CDR1 is MNHEY, CDR2 SVGEGT, per germline. The CDR3 nucleotides are TGTGCCAGCAGTACGATCAATAGCAATCAGCCCCAGCATTTT. This codes for CASSTINSNQPQHF.

This chain's CDR3 is CASSLGISTEAFF. Here the CDR3 DNA reads TGTGCCAGCAGCTTGGGGATTAGCACTGAAGCTTTCTTT. The V call is TRBV5-5, the J call TRBJ1-1; unclear D gene. Per the germline V gene, CDR1 is SGHKS and CDR2 is YYEKEE (reference sequence). The CDR3 contains 13 residues. V gave up 0 bases and J gave up 4 bases, with 7 bases separating them. The whole variable domain, filled in from reference TRBV5-5 and TRBJ1-1, reads DAGVTQSPTHLIKTRGQQVTLRCSPISGHKSVSWYQQVLGQGPQFIFQYYEKEERGRGNFPDRFSARQFPNYSSELNVNALLLGDSALYLCASSLGISTEAFFGQGTRLTVV.

With regard to this clonotype: A much larger clone differs from this one at a single base, so this may be a read error. The genes are TRBV12-3 or TRBV12-4 and TRBJ2-3; maybe TRBD1 (5 bases). Matching the DNA end better, TRBJ1-5 makes the J call doubtful. The CDR3 is 14 amino acids. The CDR3 loop is CASSLAGVSDTQHF. The DNA for the CDR3 is TGTGCCAGCAGTTTAGCGGGGGTTTCGGATACGCAGCATTTT.

At least ten counts were recorded for this clonotype. The chain carries TRBV6-5 and TRBJ2-7; a possible D gene is TRBD2 (6 bases). The germline V gene has CDR1 MNHEY and CDR2 SVGAGI. The CDR3 consists of 13 residues. V lost 5 bases, J lost 2 bases, and 10 bases lay in between. CDR3 loop: CASSTRGTYEQYF. As DNA, the CDR3 is TGTGCCAGCAGTACGCGGGGTACCTACGAGCAGTACTTC.

Notes on this clonotype: A much larger clone is a single base away; this may be a read error. The gene calls are TRBV7-8 and TRBJ1-2, with no clear D. Germline V lookup: CDR1 SGHVS, CDR2 FQNEAQ. The length of the CDR3 is 16 residues. CDR3 sequence reads: CASSLGQQDSNYGYAF. The DNA for the CDR3 is TGTGCCAGCAGCTTAGGGCAGCAGGACTCTAACTATGGCTACGCCTTC.

As to this clonotype: One end of the junction is discordant with germline, which a read error may explain. The rearrangement links TRBV4-3 to TRBJ2-1; D is uncertain. The CDR3 is 15 amino acids. Germline CDR1 is LGHNA and CDR2 is YSLEER. For the CDR3, the DNA is TGCACCAGCAGCCCGGGTGTAGGGTCCTACAATGAGCAGTTCTTC. It translates to CTSSPGVGSYNEQFF.

This clonotype was counted many times. The chain recombines TRBV10-3 with TRBJ2-7; 8 bases fit TRBD2. CDR3 length: 14 amino acids. Germline CDR1 ENHRY, CDR2 SYGVKD. V trimming: 5 bases; J trimming: 5 bases; junction bases outside the gene matches: 8. The CDR3 coding sequence is TGTGCCATCAGTTGGTCGGGAGGGGCCCACGAGCAGTACTTC. It yields the protein CAISWSGGAHEQYF.

In this sample, this clonotype turned up many times. This chain uses TRBV20-1 with TRBJ2-3; D uncertain. The CDR3 is 10 amino acids. Trimming removed 6 bases at V and 5 bases at J, with 6 bases between. The germline V gene encodes CDR1 DFQATT and CDR2 SNEGSKA (reference sequence). CDR3 coding DNA: TGCAGTGCAAACGGAGATACGCAGTATTTT. It specifies CSANGDTQYF.

This clonotype was detected ten times or more. This sequence joins TRBV3-1 and TRBJ2-7, with 7 positions matching TRBD2. Germline-derived CDR1 and CDR2 are LGHDT and YNNKEL (reference sequence). The V segment lost 3 bases and the J segment 4 bases; nucleotides outside the gene matches: 0. The CDR3 spans 12 residues. Here the CDR3 DNA reads TGTGCCAGCAGCCAGGGGGGGTACGAGCAGTACTTC. As protein: CASSQGGYEQYF.

This clonotype was recorded many times. J is TRBJ2-7 and V is TRBV6-5; D gene unclear. Germline CDR1 reads MNHEY; CDR2 reads SVGAGI. Trimming removed 0 bases at V and 6 bases at J, with 9 bases between. This CDR3 comprises 13 residues. The CDR3 DNA follows: TGTGCCAGCAGTTACTCGACTTACTCCGAGCAGTACTTC. It translates to CASSYSTYSEQYF.